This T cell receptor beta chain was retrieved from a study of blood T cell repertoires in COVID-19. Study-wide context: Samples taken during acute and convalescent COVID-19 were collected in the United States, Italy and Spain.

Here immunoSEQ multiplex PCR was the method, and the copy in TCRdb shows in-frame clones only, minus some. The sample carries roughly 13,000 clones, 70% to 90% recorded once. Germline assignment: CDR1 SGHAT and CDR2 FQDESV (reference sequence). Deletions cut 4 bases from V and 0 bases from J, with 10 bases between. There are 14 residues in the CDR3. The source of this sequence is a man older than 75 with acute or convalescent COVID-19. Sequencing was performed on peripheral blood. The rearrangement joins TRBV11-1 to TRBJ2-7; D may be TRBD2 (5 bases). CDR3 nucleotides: TGTGCCAGCAGCTCACCGGGGTCCTCCTACGAGCAGTACTTC. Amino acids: CASSSPGSSYEQYF.